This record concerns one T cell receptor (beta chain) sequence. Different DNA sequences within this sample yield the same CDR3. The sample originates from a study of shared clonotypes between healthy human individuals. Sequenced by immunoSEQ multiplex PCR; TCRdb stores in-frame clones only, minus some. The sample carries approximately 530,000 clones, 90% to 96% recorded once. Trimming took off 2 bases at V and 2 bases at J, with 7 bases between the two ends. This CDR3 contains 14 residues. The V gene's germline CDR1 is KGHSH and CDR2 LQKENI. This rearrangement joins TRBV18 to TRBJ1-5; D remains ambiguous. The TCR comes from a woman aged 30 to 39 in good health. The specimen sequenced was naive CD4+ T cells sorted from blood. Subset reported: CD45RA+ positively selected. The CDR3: CASSPEAGNQPQHF. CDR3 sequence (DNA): TGTGCCAGCTCACCAGAGGCAGGCAATCAGCCCCAGCATTTT.